This record concerns one T cell receptor beta chain sequence. These data originate in a study of T cell changes during pregnancy in multiple sclerosis. V gave up 5 bases and J gave up 5 bases; unmatched junction bases: 5. The germline CDR1 and CDR2 sequences are SGHNT and YENEEA. The CDR3 runs to 14 residues. TCRdb's copy holds only in-frame clones and misses some; the assay was immunoSEQ multiplex PCR. The sample records 85,000 to 90,000 clones, approximately 90% being singletons. The sequences come from peripheral blood, collected in the first trimester of pregnancy. J is TRBJ2-1 and V is TRBV11-3; TRBD1 matches at 8 bases. This TCR was sampled from a female donor in good health, enrolled as a control in a pregnancy study. The CDR3 region is CASSLRTGNNEQFF. The DNA of the CDR3 is TGTGCCAGCAGCCTAAGGACAGGGAACAATGAGCAGTTCTTC.